This TCR beta chain was documented in a study of cytomegalovirus exposure and HLA in healthy donors. About the study: Early release data held some 79 million unique TCRs from HLA-typed donors. General study points: Productive rates of about 87% or about 30% were seen for most TCR beta V segments in an earlier analysis.

This PCR relied on a set of 60 Vbeta primers and 13 Jbeta primers. Clones were read by immunoSEQ multiplex PCR, and TCRdb kept only the in-frame ones, dropping some. This sample yields over 150,000 clones, of which around 79% are seen a single time; roughly 1.4% belongs to the top ten. To note about this clone: What it binds is not known.

The sequencing input was PBMCs. The source of this sequence is a girl between 5 and 17 years old in good health and CMV-seropositive.

CDR3 sequence: CASSETGAGELFF. Here the CDR3 DNA reads TGTGCCAGCAGTGAAACAGGAGCCGGGGAGCTGTTTTTT. This chain links TRBV2 with TRBJ2-2; tentatively, D is TRBD1 (5 bases). This CDR3 region has 13 residues. V lost 2 bases and J lost 6, with 7 bases in between. CDR1 and CDR2 (germline): SNHLY, FYNNEI.